This TCR beta chain stems from a study of T cells in localized non-small cell lung cancer. Study-wide results and caveats: Uninvolved neighboring lung showed the greatest T cell clonality, exceeding tumor.

Between the trimmed V and J ends, which lost 5 bases and 5 bases, there was a span of 18 bases. Germline CDR1 reads MDHEN; CDR2 reads SYDVKM. This CDR3 region has 15 residues. Concerning this clone: What it recognizes is unknown.

Libraries were prepared by immunoSEQ multiplex PCR; TCRdb keeps only in-frame clonotypes and omits some of them. Found here are about 56,000 clones, 75% to 90% of them singletons; the top ten hold 5.2%. This rearrangement joins TRBV28 to TRBJ1-2; D remains unclear. Source: peripheral blood, taken before any cancer treatment. This TCR derives from a woman aged 40 to 75 with stage I lung adenocarcinoma. The CDR3 spells CASSPITDPSYGYTF. The CDR3 nucleotides read TGTGCCAGCAGTCCGATAACAGACCCATCTTATGGCTACACCTTC.